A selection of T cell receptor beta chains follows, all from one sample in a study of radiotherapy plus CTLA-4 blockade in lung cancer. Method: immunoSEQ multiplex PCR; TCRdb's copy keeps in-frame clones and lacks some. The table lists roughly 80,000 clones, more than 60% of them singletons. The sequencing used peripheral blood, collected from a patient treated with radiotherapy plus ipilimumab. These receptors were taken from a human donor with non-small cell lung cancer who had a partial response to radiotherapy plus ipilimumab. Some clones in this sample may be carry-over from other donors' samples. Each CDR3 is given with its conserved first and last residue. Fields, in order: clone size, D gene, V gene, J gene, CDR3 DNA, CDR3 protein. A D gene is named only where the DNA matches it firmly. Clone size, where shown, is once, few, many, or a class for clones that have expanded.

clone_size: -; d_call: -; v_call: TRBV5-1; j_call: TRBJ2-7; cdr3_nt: TGCGCCAGCAGCCCATTACAGGGCTTGGGCGAGCAGCACTTC; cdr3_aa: CASSPLQGLGEQHF
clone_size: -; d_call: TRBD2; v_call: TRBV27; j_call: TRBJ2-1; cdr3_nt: TGTGCCAGCAGTTTTTCCTCGGGACTAGCGGGGGGAGTGGGTGAGCAGTTCTTC; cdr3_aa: CASSFSSGLAGGVGEQFF
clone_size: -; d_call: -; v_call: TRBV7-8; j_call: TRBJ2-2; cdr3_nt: TGTGCCAGCAGCTCTGCTCTTTATACCAGGGGACCGAACACCGGGGAGCTGTTTTTT; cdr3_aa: CASSSALYTRGPNTGELFF
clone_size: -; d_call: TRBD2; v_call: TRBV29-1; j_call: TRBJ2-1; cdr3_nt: TGCAGCGTTGAATTTTCCGGGACTACCACTGGCAATGAGCAGTTCTTC; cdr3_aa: CSVEFSGTTTGNEQFF
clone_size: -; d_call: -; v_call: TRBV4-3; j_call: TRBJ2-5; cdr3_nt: TGCGCCAGCAGCCAAGATGTTAGGGCAGGGCGGGAGACCCAGTACTTC; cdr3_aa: CASSQDVRAGRETQYF
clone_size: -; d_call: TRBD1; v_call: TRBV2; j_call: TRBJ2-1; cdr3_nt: TGTGCCAGCAGGGGGACAGGACCCGAGCAGTTCTTC; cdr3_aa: CASRGTGPEQFF
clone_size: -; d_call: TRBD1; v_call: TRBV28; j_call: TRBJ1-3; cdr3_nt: TGTGCCAGCAGTCGGGGGGGGACAGCGGGGAACACCATATATTTT; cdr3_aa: CASSRGGTAGNTIYF
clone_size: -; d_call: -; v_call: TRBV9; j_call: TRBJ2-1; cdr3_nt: TGTGCCAGCAGCGTAACCCCGGGAACACAGCAGTTCTTC; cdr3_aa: CASSVTPGTQQFF
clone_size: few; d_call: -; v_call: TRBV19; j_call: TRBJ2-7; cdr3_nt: TGTGCCAGTAGCCACGGAGCGGATTCCTACGAGCAGTACTTC; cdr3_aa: CASSHGADSYEQYF
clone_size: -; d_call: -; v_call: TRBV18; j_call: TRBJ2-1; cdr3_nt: TGTGCCAGCTCACCATTGGGGCGGAACCCGAATTACAATGAGCAGTTCTTC; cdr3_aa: CASSPLGRNPNYNEQFF
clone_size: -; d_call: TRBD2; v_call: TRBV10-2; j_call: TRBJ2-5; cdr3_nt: TGCGCCAGCAGCCCGGGACTAGCGGTACAAGAGACCCAGTACTTC; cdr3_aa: CASSPGLAVQETQYF
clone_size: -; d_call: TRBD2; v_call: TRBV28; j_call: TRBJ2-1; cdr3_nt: TGTGCCAGCAGTTTAAGCCGGGGGGGCCTCAATGAGCAGTTCTTC; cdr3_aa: CASSLSRGGLNEQFF
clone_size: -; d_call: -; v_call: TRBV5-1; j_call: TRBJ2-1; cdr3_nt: TGCGCCAGCAGCACCTTCTATGGGAGAGGCGATGAGCAGTTCTTC; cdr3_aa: CASSTFYGRGDEQFF
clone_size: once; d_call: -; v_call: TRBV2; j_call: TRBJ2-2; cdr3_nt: TGTGCCAGCAGTGGCGGGGCGAACACCGGGGAGCTGTTTTTT; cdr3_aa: CASSGGANTGELFF
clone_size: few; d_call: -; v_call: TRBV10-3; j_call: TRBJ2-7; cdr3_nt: TGTGCCATCAGTGATATAGCTCTAGGCGAGCAGTACTTC; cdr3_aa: CAISDIALGEQYF
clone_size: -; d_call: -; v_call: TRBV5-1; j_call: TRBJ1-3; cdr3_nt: TGCGCCAGCGGACAGACAAACTCTGGAAACACCATATATTTT; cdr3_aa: CASGQTNSGNTIYF
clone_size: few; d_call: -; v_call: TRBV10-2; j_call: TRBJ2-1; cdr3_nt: TGCGCCAGCCGGGTGGGAGGTACTTCCTACAATGAGCAGTTCTTC; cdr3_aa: CASRVGGTSYNEQFF
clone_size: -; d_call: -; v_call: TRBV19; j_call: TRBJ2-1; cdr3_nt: TGTGCCAGTAGTTCCGGGACACGGATACGAGGTTCCTACAATGAGCAGTTCTTC; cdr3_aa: CASSSGTRIRGSYNEQFF
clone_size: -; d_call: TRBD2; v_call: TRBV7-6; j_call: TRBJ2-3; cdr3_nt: TGTGCCAGCAGCTTGGTGGGGGGGACAGATACGCAGTATTTT; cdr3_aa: CASSLVGGTDTQYF
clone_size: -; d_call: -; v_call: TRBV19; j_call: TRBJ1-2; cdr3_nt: TGTGCCAGCAGAACAGGAGACTATGGCTACACCTTC; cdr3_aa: CASRTGDYGYTF